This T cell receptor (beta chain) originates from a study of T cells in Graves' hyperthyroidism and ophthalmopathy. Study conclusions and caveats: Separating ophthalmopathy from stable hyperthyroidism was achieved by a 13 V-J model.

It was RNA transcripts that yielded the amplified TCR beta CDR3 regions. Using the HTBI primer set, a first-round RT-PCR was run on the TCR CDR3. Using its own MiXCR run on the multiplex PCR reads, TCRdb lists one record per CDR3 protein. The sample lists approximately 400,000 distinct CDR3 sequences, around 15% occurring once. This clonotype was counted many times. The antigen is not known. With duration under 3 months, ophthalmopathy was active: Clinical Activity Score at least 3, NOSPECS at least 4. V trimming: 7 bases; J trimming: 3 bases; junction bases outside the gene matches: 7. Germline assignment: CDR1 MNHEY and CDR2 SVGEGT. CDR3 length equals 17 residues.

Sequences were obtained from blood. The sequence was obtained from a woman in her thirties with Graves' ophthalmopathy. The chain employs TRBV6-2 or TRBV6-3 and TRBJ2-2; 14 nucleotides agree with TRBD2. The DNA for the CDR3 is TGTGCCAGCACCAAGGGACTAGCGGGGGCTTACACCGGGGAGCTGTTTTTT. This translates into CASTKGLAGAYTGELFF.